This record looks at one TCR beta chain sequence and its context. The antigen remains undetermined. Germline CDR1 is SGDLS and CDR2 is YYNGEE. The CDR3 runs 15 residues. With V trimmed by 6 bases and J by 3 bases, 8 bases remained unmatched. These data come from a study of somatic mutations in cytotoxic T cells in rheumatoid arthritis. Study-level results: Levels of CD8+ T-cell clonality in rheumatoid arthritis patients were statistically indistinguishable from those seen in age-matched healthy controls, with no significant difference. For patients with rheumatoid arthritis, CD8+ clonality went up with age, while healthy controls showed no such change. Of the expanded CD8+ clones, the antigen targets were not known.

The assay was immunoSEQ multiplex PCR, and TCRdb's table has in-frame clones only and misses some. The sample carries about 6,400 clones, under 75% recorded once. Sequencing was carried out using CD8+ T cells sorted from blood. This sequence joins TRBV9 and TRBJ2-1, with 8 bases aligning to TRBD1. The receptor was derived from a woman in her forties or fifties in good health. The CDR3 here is CASNTGTGRYNEQFF. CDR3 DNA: TGTGCCAGCAACACCGGGACAGGTCGCTACAATGAGCAGTTCTTC.